A selection of T cell receptor beta chains follows, all from one sample in a study of shared clonotypes between healthy human individuals. Profiling relied on immunoSEQ multiplex PCR, and the TCRdb table lists in-frame clones only, not all of them. The table shows under 2,000,000 clones, with 85% to 95% occurring only once. The sequenced sample was naive CD8+ T cells sorted from blood. The receptors come from a young man in good health. Both conserved end residues are part of each CDR3. Rows give clone size only sometimes, using once, few, many, or a class for an expanded clone.

cdr3_aa j_call v_call clone_size
CASSKTTTYNEQFF TRBJ2-1 TRBV6-6 -
CASSLGLAGTFSSYNEQFF TRBJ2-1 TRBV13 -
CASSYLGSGELFF TRBJ2-2 TRBV6-5 -
CASSSRLAWTDTQYF TRBJ2-3 TRBV4-1 -
CASSDSGEQYF TRBJ2-7 TRBV10-1 -
CASSCDSQQTYEQYF TRBJ2-7 TRBV5-6 -
CASSRGGLNTEAFF TRBJ1-1 TRBV9 -
CSVEDRTRANEQFF TRBJ2-1 TRBV29-1 once
CASSSPLEQVTEAFF TRBJ1-1 TRBV28 -
CASSSGQESNQPQHF TRBJ1-5 TRBV28 -
CASSLEPGSHEQYF TRBJ2-7 TRBV5-1 -
CASSLGGPVGETQYF TRBJ2-5 TRBV7-3 once
CASSPGRGQGTGELFF TRBJ2-2 TRBV9 -
CASSRGPSSGNTIYF TRBJ1-3 TRBV4-1 -
CAWSVRTGLSTEAFF TRBJ1-1 TRBV30 -
CASSDRGANYGYTF TRBJ1-2 TRBV6-5 -
CASSQVEGALSYEQYF TRBJ2-7 TRBV4-1 -
CSVEDVLAAGANEQFF TRBJ2-1 TRBV29-1 -
CASSLGAGVADTQYF TRBJ2-3 TRBV5-1 -
CASSEEGQRTDTQYF TRBJ2-3 TRBV19 -
CASSLGQVNTEAFF TRBJ1-1 TRBV13 -
CASSLAYREVNEQFF TRBJ2-1 TRBV7-9 -
CASSPAGSQETQYF TRBJ2-5 TRBV9 -
CASSDSGTSGMDADTQYF TRBJ2-3 TRBV4-3 -
CASSHPGLEQYF TRBJ2-7 TRBV11-1 -
CASSHGGVTMNTEAFF TRBJ1-1 TRBV4-2 -
CASSEMTPSGSFEQYF TRBJ2-7 TRBV2 -
CATSGTENTGELFF TRBJ2-2 TRBV7-8 -
CASSPRSSYEQYF TRBJ2-7 TRBV6-5 -
CASSPGGTGASHQTQYF TRBJ2-5 TRBV18 -
CASSETGGPFTDTQYF TRBJ2-3 TRBV10-1 -
CASSPAGDEQYF TRBJ2-7 TRBV11-2 -
CASSIFGGFYEQYF TRBJ2-7 TRBV19 -
CASSAGTGNQPQHF TRBJ1-5 TRBV7-9 -
CASRQGGDYEQYF TRBJ2-7 TRBV7-2 -
CASSFSSQTGELFF TRBJ2-2 TRBV11-2 -
CATSSPPSSTDTQYF TRBJ2-3 TRBV15 -
CASSDINPPNTEAFF TRBJ1-1 TRBV6-4 few
CASSYSGLAGENEQFF TRBJ2-1 TRBV6-5 -
CASSFDRYNEKLFF TRBJ1-4 TRBV7-9 -
CASSQGRTGRNEQFF TRBJ2-1 TRBV28 -
CAISEGGTEAFF TRBJ1-1 TRBV10-3 -
CASSLDYLRDQETQYF TRBJ2-5 TRBV5-1 -
CASSASGGAYNEQFF TRBJ2-1 TRBV9 -
CSVEGLAETDTQYF TRBJ2-3 TRBV29-1 -
CATSRDYGPSNEKLFF TRBJ1-4 TRBV15 -
CSGGGGYEQYF TRBJ2-7 TRBV29-1 -
CASSLGTGRDGYTF TRBJ1-2 TRBV7-9 -
CASRLGGQNTEAFF TRBJ1-1 TRBV7-8 once
CASSLATGRSYDYGYTF TRBJ1-2 TRBV5-1 -
CASSLGSGTDTQYF TRBJ2-3 TRBV28 -
CASSMSSGEAYGYTF TRBJ1-2 TRBV19 -
CASSFARASYNEQFF TRBJ2-1 TRBV5-1 -
CASSRNRLAGVLNTGELFF TRBJ2-2 TRBV5-6 -